The 20 T cell receptor beta chains given below trace back to one sample, sequenced in a study of control samples from healthy donors and cancer patients (dated by TCRdb to the early 2020s). Library generation was performed with the immunoSEQ multiplex PCR assay. TCRdb provides this immuneACCESS table in a form limited to in-frame rearrangements. Some clones are lacking; in checked studies, under half of them reflect an unresolved V gene, and why the rest are absent is not known. The table for this sample lists under 100,000 clones; less than 90% of them were counted only once. The biggest ten clones account for under 15% of the sample. What was sequenced was blood. The receptors were gathered from an older woman in good health.

The chain is built from TRBV7-8 and TRBJ2-7; 10 bases agree with TRBD2. The germline CDR1 and CDR2 sequences are SGHVS and FQNEAQ. The trim removed 2 bases at V and 2 bases at J, leaving 0 bases unmatched. The CDR3 is 14 amino acids. The CDR3 sequence: CASSLTSGAYEQYF. CDR3 nucleotide sequence: TGTGCCAGCAGCTTAACTAGCGGGGCCTACGAGCAGTACTTC.

The chain joins TRBV6-5 to TRBJ1-5; D ambiguous. Germline assignment: CDR1 MNHEY and CDR2 SVGAGI. CDR3 length: 13 residues. With 2 bases removed from V and 4 bases from J, the gap between germline ends came to 6 bases. This chain's CDR3 is CASSYDWNQPQHF. The CDR3, as DNA: TGTGCCAGCAGTTACGATTGGAATCAGCCCCAGCATTTT.

CDR3 coding DNA: TGTGCCAGCAGCGTAGGTATAGGGTTAGATACGCAGTATTTT. This codes for CASSVGIGLDTQYF. The rearrangement uses TRBV9 and TRBJ2-3; the D is unclear. Germline V gene sequence: CDR1 SGDLS, CDR2 YYNGEE. This CDR3 spans 14 amino acids. V lost 0 bases to trimming and J lost 5 bases, with 10 bases between them.

The V call is TRBV3-1 (or the pseudogene TRBV3-2), the J call TRBJ1-1; D not certain. Trimming left V 1 base short and J 7 bases short, with 10 bases between. The CDR3 loop spans 13 amino acids. Germline CDR1 reads LGHDT; CDR2 reads YNNKEL (reference sequence). For the CDR3, the DNA is TGTGCCAGCAGCCAAGTCGAACGAAATGAAGCTTTCTTT. This gives the protein CASSQVERNEAFF.

The gene calls are TRBV10-1 and TRBJ2-1, with 7 bases that match TRBD1. This CDR3 has 15 amino acids. V shed 5 bases and J 8 bases; nucleotides not matched to a gene: 12. Germline CDR1 and CDR2: WNHNN and SYGVQD (reference sequence). The CDR3 nucleotides read TGCGCCAGCAGTCCCTCACAACAGGGGACACATGAGCAGTTCTTC. Its protein product is CASSPSQQGTHEQFF.

This chain links TRBV5-1 with TRBJ1-1; the match to TRBD1 covers 10 bases. V shed 3 bases and J 3 bases; nucleotides not matched to a gene: 8. Per germline, CDR1 SGHRS and CDR2 YFSETQ. The CDR3 runs to 16 residues. The CDR3 DNA reads as TGCGCCAGCAGCTATGGGACAGGGGTCAGGGACACTGAAGCTTTCTTT. Amino acid sequence: CASSYGTGVRDTEAFF.

Details on this clone: At one end, the junction sequence differs from germline, possibly due to a read error. The gene calls are TRBV13 and TRBJ2-7; tentatively, D is TRBD2 (6 bases). Germline V gives CDR1 PRHDT, CDR2 FYEKMQ (reference sequence). This CDR3 contains 17 residues. The CDR3 sequence is CASCLWGGRVGSYEQYF. Here the CDR3 DNA reads TGTGCCAGCTGCTTGTGGGGAGGCAGGGTGGGCTCCTACGAGCAGTACTTC.

This clone was detected once. A read error may produce the germline difference seen at one junction end. Other DNA sequences within the sample encode an identical CDR3. The CDR3 loop reads CASSYVGDTEAFF. The DNA for the CDR3 is TGTGCCAGCAGTTACGTTGGGGACACTGAGGCTTTCTTT. The chain uses TRBV6-2 or TRBV6-3 and TRBJ1-1; tentative D call: TRBD1 (6 bases). CDR1 is MNHEY, CDR2 SVGEGT, per germline. CDR3 length equals 13 residues.

The rearrangement uses TRBV10-3 and TRBJ1-1; possible D gene TRBD1, 5 bases. The germline V and J ends were trimmed by 0 bases and 10 bases, with 9 bases remaining between them. The CDR3 length is 12 residues. Germline-derived CDR1 and CDR2 are ENHRY and SYGVKD. CDR3: CAISESGRGAFF. In DNA form, the CDR3 reads TGTGCCATCAGTGAGTCGGGACGAGGAGCTTTCTTT.

CDR3 bases: TGTGCCAGCAGCGTAGGGACTAGCGGGGTCGGGGAGCTGTTTTTT. This encodes CASSVGTSGVGELFF. The chain employs TRBV9 and TRBJ2-2, with TRBD2 matching over 12 bases. V trimming: 0 bases; J trimming: 7 bases; junction bases outside the gene matches: 1. Per the germline V gene, CDR1 is SGDLS and CDR2 is YYNGEE. This CDR3 spans 15 amino acids.

This rearrangement joins TRBV5-1 to TRBJ1-6; perhaps TRBD1 as D (5 bases). Germline V gene sequence: CDR1 SGHRS, CDR2 YFSETQ. With 2 bases removed from V and 8 bases from J, the gap between germline ends came to 17 bases. The length of the CDR3 is 16 residues. This CDR3 is CASSFTGTPEDSPLHF. DNA for the CDR3: TGCGCCAGCAGCTTTACCGGGACTCCCGAAGATTCACCCCTCCACTTT.

This sequence joins TRBV2 and TRBJ2-5, with D possibly being TRBD2 (6 bases). CDR3 length: 14 amino acids. Germline V gene sequence: CDR1 SNHLY, CDR2 FYNNEI. V lost 5 bases and J 5 bases, leaving 15 bases between the germline ends. CDR3 in DNA: TGTGCCAGCAGTTCCCCTGGAGGGATGGAGACCCAGTACTTC. Translated: CASSSPGGMETQYF.

This rearrangement joins TRBV30 to TRBJ1-6, with TRBD1 matching over 9 bases. There are 15 residues in the CDR3. The germline V gene encodes CDR1 GTSNPN and CDR2 SVGIG (reference sequence). The V segment lost 2 bases and the J segment 4 bases; nucleotides outside the gene matches: 3. The CDR3 nucleotides are TGTGCCTGGAGTCAGGACAGGGGTTATAATTCACCCCTCCACTTT. Protein sequence: CAWSQDRGYNSPLHF. Full variable domain (rest looked up from reference TRBV30 and TRBJ1-6): SQTIHQWPATLVQPVGSPLSLECTVEGTSNPNLYWYRQAAGRGLQLLFYSVGIGQISSEVPQNLSASRPQDRQFILSSKKLLLSDSGFYLCAWSQDRGYNSPLHFGNGTRLTVT.

This rearrangement joins TRBV23-1 to TRBJ2-3, with a possible D match to TRBD2 (7 bases). TRBV23-1 falls under the ORF class, with uncertain function. Trimming removed 4 bases at V and 10 bases at J, with 18 bases between. The CDR3 has 14 residues. CDR3: CASSPQGGGAAQYF. The CDR3, as DNA: TGCGCCAGCAGTCCTCAGGGTGGGGGGGCTGCGCAGTATTTT.

The rearrangement links TRBV3-1 (or the pseudogene TRBV3-2) to TRBJ1-2; the match to TRBD1 covers 10 bases. Germline V gene sequence: CDR1 LGHDT, CDR2 YNNKEL (reference sequence). The CDR3 extends over 14 amino acids. V lost 4 bases, J lost 8 bases, and 7 bases stayed unmatched. The CDR3 spells CASSPRQGAPGYTF. CDR3 DNA: TGTGCCAGCAGCCCCCGACAGGGGGCGCCCGGCTACACCTTC.

The rearrangement uses TRBV5-1 and TRBJ2-7; weak D call: TRBD1 (6 bases). This CDR3 contains 15 residues. Trimming took 1 base from V and 4 from J, leaving 15 bases between them. Germline CDR1 SGHRS, CDR2 YFSETQ. CDR3 sequence: CASSLRSQGDYEQYF. In DNA, the CDR3 is TGCGCCAGCAGCTTGCGGTCACAGGGAGATTACGAGCAGTACTTC.

CDR3 amino acids: CASSLNALTNTGELFF. The CDR3 nucleotides read TGTGCCAGCAGCTTAAACGCTTTAACGAACACCGGGGAGCTGTTTTTT. The chain has TRBV7-2 and TRBJ2-2, with D unclear. The CDR3 is made up of 16 amino acids. Trimming removed 2 bases from V and 0 bases from J, with 10 bases in between. Germline lookup yields CDR1 SGHTA and CDR2 FQGNSA.

The V gene is TRBV5-8, the J gene TRBJ1-5; the D is unclear. The V end lost 0 bases, the J end lost 4 bases, and 14 bases lay between the germline ends. The CDR3 runs to 16 residues. The germline V gene has CDR1 SGHTS and CDR2 YDEGEE. CDR3 amino acids: CASSLGEGRGNQPQHF. The CDR3 bases are TGTGCCAGCAGCTTGGGGGAAGGGAGAGGGAATCAGCCCCAGCATTTT.

Note on this clone: Sequence at one end of the junction differs from germline and may be a read error. The V call is TRBV27, the J call TRBJ1-1; D is ambiguous. The CDR3 is made up of 14 amino acids. Per the germline V gene, CDR1 is MNHEY and CDR2 is SMNVEV (reference sequence). The CDR3 DNA reads TGTGCCAGCAGTCTATCGGGGTTGAACACTGAAGCTTTCTTT. This sequence encodes CASSLSGLNTEAFF.

The V gene is TRBV2, the J gene TRBJ1-5; weak D call: TRBD1 (6 bases). With 7 bases removed from V and 2 bases from J, the gap between germline ends came to 18 bases. The CDR3 is 16 residues long. Germline CDR1 and CDR2: SNHLY and FYNNEI. The CDR3 reads CASTTWGDNRNQPQHF. The CDR3 DNA reads as TGTGCCAGCACTACCTGGGGGGACAACCGCAATCAGCCCCAGCATTTT.